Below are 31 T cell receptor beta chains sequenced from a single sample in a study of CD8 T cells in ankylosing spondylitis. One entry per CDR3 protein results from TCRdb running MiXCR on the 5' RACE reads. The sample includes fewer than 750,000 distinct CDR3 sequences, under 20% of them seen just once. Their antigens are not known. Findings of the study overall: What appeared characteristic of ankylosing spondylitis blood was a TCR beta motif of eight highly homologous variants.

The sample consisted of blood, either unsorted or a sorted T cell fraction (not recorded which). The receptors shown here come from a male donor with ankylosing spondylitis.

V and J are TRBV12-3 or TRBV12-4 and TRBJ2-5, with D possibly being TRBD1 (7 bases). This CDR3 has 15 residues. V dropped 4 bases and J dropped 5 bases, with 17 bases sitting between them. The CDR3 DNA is TGTGCCAGCAGTTCCCGCGGGGCAGGGGGGGAGACCCAGTACTTC. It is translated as CASSSRGAGGETQYF.

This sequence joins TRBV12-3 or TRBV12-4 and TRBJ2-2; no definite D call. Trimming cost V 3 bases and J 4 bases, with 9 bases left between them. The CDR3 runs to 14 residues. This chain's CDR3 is CASSFPRSTGELFF. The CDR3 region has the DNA TGTGCCAGCAGTTTCCCCAGGTCCACCGGGGAGCTGTTTTTT.

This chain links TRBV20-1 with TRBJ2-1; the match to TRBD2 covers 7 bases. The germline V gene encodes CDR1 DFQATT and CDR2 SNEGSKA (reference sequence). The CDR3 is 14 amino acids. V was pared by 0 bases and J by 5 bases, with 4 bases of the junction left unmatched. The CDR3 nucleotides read TGCAGTGCTAGAGACTGGACTAGGGACAATGAGCAGTTCTTC. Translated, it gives CSARDWTRDNEQFF.

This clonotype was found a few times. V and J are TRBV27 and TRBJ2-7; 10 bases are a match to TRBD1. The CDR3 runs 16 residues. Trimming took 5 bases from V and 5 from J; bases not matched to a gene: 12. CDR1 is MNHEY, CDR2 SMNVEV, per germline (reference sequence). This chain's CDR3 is CASSPTTGGAFNEQYF. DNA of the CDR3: TGTGCCAGCAGTCCCACGACAGGGGGCGCTTTCAACGAGCAGTACTTC.

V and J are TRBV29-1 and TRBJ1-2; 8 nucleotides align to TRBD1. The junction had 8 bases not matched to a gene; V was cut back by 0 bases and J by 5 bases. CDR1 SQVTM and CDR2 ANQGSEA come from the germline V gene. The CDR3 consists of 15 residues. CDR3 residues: CSVEEWGRGRYGYTF. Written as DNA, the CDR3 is TGCAGCGTTGAAGAATGGGGCAGGGGGCGGTATGGCTACACCTTC.

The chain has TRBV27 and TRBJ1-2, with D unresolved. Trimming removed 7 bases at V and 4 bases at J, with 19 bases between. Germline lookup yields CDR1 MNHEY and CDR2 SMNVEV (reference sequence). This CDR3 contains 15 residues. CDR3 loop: CASKNVGSWIYGYTF. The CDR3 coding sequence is TGTGCCAGCAAGAATGTCGGGTCTTGGATCTATGGCTACACCTTC.

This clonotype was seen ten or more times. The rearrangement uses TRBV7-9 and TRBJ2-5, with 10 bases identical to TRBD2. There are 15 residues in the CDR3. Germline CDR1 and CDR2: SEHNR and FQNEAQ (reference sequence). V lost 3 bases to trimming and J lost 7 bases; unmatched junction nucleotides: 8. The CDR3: CASSFPSGSVGTQYF. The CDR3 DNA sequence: TGTGCCAGCAGCTTTCCTAGCGGGAGCGTTGGGACCCAGTACTTC.

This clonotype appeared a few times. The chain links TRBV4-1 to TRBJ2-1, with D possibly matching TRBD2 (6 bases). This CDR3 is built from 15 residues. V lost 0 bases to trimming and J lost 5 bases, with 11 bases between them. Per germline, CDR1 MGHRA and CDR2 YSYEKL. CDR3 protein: CASSQEGRTNNEQFF. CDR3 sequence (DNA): TGCGCCAGCAGCCAAGAAGGGAGGACAAACAATGAGCAGTTCTTC.

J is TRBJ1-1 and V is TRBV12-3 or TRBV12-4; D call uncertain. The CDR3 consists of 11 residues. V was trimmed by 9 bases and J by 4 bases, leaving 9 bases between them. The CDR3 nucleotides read TGTGCCAGTTACTGGCGCACTGAAGCTTTCTTT. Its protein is CASYWRTEAFF.

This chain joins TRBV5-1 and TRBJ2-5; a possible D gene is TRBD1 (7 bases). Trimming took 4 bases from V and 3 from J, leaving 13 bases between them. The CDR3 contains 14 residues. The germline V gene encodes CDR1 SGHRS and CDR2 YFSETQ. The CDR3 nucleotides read TGCGCCAGCAGCAGCAGGGGGGCAGAAGAGACCCAGTACTTC. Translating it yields CASSSRGAEETQYF.

The CDR3 DNA is TGCAGCGTTGGCCCCGGAGGGGTAGGCTATGGCTACACCTTC. Translation: CSVGPGGVGYGYTF. This sequence joins TRBV29-1 and TRBJ1-2; D is possibly TRBD1 (5 bases). V shed 4 bases and J shed 4 bases, with 16 bases lying between them. Germline CDR1 reads SQVTM; CDR2 reads ANQGSEA. This CDR3 comprises 14 residues.

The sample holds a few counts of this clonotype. CDR3 residues: CASSLLSTSYNEQFF. The CDR3, as DNA: TGTGCCAGCAGCTTGCTTTCCACCTCCTACAATGAGCAGTTCTTC. This chain uses TRBV5-5 with TRBJ2-1; D unresolved. The CDR3 is 15 residues long. Trimming took 1 base from V and 0 from J, leaving 8 bases between them. Germline V gives CDR1 SGHKS, CDR2 YYEKEE (reference sequence).

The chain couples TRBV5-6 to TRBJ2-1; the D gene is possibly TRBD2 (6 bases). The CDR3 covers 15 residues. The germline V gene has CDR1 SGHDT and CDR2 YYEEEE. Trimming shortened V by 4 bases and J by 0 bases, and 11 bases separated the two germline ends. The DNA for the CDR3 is TGTGCCAGCAGCCTACAGGAGGGCTCCTACAATGAGCAGTTCTTC. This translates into CASSLQEGSYNEQFF.

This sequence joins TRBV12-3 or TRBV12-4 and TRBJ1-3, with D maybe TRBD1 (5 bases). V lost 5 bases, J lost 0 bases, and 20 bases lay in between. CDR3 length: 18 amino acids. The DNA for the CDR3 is TGTGCCAGCAGTCGACAGCCACGACCCACTCTCTCTGGAAACACCATATATTTT. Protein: CASSRQPRPTLSGNTIYF.

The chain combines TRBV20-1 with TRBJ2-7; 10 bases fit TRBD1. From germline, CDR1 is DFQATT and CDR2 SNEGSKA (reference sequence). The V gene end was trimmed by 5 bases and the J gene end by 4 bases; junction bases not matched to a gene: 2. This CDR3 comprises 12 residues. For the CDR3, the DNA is TGCAGTGCTGGGGGACAGGGGTACGAGCAGTACTTC. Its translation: CSAGGQGYEQYF.

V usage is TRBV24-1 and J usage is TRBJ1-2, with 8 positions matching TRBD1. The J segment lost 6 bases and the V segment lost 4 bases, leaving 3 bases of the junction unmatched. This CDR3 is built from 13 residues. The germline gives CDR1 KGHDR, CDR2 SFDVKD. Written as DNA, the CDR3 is TGTGCCACCAGTGAAAGGACAGGGAATGGCTACACCTTC. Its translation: CATSERTGNGYTF.

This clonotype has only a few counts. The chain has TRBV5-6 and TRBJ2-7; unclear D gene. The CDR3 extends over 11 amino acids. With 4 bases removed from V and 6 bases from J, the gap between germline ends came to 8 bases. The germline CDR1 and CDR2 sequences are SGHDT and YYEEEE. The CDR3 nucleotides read TGTGCCAGCAGCCCTCCCTGCGAGCAGTACTTC. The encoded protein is CASSPPCEQYF.

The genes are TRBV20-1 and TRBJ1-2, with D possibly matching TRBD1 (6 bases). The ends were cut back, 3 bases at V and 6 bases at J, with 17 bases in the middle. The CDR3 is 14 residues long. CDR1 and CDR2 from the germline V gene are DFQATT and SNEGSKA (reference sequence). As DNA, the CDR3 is TGCAGTGCTAGGCTGGATATCAGGGGTGATGGCTACACCTTC. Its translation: CSARLDIRGDGYTF.

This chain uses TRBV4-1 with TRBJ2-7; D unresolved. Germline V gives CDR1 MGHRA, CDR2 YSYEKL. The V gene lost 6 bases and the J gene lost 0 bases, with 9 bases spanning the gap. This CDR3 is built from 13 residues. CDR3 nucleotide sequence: TGCGCCAGCAGGGCGGCGAGCTCCTACGAGCAGTACTTC. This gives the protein CASRAASSYEQYF.

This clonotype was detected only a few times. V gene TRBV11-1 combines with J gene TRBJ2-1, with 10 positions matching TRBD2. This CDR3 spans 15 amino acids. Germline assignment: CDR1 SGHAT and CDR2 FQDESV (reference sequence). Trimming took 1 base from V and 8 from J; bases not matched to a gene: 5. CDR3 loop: CASSLDGLAVDEQFF. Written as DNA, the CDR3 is TGTGCCAGCAGCTTAGACGGACTAGCGGTCGATGAGCAGTTCTTC.

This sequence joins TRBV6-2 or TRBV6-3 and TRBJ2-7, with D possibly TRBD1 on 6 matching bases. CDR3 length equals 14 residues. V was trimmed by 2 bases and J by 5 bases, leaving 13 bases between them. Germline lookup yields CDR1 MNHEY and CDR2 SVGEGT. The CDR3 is CASSYKGRGNEQYF. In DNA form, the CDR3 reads TGTGCCAGCAGTTACAAAGGCAGGGGTAACGAGCAGTACTTC.

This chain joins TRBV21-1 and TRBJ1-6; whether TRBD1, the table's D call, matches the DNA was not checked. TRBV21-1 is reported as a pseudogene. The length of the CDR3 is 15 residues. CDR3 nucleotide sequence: TGTGCCAGCAACCTGACAGGGGGTTGTAATTCACCCCTCCACTTT. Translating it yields CASNLTGGCNSPLHF.

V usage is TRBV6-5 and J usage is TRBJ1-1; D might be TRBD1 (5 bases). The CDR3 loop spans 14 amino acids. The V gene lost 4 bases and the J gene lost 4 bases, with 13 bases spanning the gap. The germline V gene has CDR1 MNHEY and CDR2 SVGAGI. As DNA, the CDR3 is TGTGCCAGCAGTTCCCCAGGGTTTGCCACTGAAGCTTTCTTT. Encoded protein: CASSSPGFATEAFF.

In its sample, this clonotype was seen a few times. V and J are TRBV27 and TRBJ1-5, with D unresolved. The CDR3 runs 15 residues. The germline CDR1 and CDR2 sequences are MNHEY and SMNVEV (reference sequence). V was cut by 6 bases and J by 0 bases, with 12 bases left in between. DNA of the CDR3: TGTGCCAGCAGGTCGGCGGTCAATAGCAATCAGCCCCAGCATTTT. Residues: CASRSAVNSNQPQHF.

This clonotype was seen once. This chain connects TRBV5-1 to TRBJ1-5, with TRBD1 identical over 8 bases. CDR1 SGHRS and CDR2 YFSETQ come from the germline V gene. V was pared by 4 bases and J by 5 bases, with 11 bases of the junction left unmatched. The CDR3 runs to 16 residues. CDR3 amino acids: CASSLPGGQVDQPQHF. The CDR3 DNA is TGCGCCAGCAGCCTTCCGGGGGGACAGGTAGATCAGCCCCAGCATTTT.

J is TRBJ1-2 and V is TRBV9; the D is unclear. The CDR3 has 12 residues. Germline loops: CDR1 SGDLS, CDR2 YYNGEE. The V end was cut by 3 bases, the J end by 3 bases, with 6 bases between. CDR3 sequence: CASSADYYGYTF. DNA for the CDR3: TGTGCCAGCAGCGCAGACTACTATGGCTACACCTTC.

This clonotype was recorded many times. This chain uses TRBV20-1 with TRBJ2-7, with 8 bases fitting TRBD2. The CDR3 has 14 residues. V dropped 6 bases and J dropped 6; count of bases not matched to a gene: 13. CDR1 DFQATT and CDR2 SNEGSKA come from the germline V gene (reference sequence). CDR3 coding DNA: TGCAGTGCCACCGGGGGGCGGGAGGAGGGCGAGCAGTACTTC. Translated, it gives CSATGGREEGEQYF.

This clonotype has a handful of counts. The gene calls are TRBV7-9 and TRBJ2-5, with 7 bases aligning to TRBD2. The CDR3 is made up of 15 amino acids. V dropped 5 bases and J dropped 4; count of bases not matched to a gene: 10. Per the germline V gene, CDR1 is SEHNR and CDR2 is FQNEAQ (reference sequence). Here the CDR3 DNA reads TGTGCCAGCAGCCCGATCGGTAGGGAGGGAGAGACCCAGTACTTC. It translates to CASSPIGREGETQYF.

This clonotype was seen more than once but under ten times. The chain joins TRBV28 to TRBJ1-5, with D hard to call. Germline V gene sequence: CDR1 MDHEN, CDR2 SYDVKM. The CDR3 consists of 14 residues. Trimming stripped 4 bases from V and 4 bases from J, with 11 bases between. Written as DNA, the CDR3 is TGTGCCAGCAGTTCTCGGCACTTTAATCAGCCCCAGCATTTT. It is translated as CASSSRHFNQPQHF.

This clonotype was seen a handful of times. CDR3 sequence: CASSTTGIPYEQYF. In nucleotides, the CDR3 is TGTGCCAGTAGTACGACAGGGATACCTTACGAGCAGTACTTC. This chain links TRBV19 with TRBJ2-7; 7 nucleotides line up with TRBD1. The J segment lost 4 bases and the V segment lost 4 bases, leaving 7 bases of the junction unmatched. CDR3 size: 14 residues. CDR1 is LNHDA, CDR2 SQIVND, per germline (reference sequence).

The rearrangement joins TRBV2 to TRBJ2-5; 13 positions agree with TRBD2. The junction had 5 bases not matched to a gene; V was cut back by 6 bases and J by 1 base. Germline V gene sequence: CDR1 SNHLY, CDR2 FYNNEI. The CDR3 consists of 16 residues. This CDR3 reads CASRETSGGRQETQYF. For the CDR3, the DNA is TGTGCCAGCAGGGAGACTAGCGGGGGGCGCCAAGAGACCCAGTACTTC.